This T cell receptor beta chain was recorded in a study of T cell responses to AZD1222 COVID-19 vaccine. Profiled with immunoSEQ multiplex PCR; TCRdb holds only in-frame clones, not every one. The sample lists 120,000 or so clones, 90% occurring once. This CDR3 is built from 11 residues. Trimming took 6 bases from V and 2 from J, leaving 5 bases between them. This material consisted of peripheral blood, taken on day 0 of AZD1222 vaccination. V usage is TRBV12-3 or TRBV12-4 and J usage is TRBJ2-7; no clear D gene. The source of this sequence is an adult in good health. CDR3 in DNA: TGTGCCAGCAGCTCCCCCTACGAGCAGTACTTC. Its translation is CASSSPYEQYF.